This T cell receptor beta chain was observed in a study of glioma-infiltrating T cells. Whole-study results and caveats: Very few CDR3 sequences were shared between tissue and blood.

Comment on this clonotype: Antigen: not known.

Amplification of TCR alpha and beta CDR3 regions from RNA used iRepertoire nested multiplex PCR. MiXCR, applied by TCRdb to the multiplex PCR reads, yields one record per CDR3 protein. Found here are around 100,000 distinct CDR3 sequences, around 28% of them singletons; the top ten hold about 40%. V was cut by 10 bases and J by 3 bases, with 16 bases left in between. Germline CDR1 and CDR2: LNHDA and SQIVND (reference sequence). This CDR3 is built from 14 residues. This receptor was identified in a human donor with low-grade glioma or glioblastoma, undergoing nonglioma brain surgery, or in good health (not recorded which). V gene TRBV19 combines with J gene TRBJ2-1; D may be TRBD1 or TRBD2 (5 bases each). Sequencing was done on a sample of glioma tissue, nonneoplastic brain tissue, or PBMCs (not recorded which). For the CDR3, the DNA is TGTGCCACCGTCGAGCGTGGGGGCTACAATGAGCAGTTCTTC. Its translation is CATVERGGYNEQFF.